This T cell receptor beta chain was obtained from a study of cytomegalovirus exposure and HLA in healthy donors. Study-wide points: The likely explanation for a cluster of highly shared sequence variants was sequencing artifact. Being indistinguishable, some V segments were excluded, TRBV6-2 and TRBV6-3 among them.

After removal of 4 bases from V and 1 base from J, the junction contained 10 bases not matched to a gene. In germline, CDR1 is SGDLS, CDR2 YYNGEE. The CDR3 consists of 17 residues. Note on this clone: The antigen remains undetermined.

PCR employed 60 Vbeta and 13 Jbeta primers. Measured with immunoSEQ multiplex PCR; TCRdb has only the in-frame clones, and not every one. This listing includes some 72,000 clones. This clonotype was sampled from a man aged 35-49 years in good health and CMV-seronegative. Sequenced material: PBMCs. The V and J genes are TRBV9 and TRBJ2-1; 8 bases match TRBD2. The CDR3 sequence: CASSMSSGVFSYNEQFF. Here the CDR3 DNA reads TGTGCCAGCAGCATGAGTAGCGGGGTCTTTTCCTACAATGAGCAGTTCTTC.